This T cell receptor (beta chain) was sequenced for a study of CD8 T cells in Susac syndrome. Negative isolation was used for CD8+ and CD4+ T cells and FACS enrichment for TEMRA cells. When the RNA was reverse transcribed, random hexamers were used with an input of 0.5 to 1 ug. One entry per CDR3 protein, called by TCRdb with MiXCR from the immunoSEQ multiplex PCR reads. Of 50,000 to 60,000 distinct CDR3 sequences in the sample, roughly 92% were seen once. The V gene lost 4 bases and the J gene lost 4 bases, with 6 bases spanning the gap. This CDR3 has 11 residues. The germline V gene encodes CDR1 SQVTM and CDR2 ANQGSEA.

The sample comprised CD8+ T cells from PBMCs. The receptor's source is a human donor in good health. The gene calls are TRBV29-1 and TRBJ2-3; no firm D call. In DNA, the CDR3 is TGCAGCGTTGCTCCTTCAGATACGCAGTATTTT. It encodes CSVAPSDTQYF.